These T cell receptor beta chains were read from a single sample in a study of blood T cell repertoires in COVID-19. TCRdb's table, derived via immunoSEQ multiplex PCR, lists solely in-frame clones and lacks some. This table holds approximately 300,000 clones, 80% to 95% found once. The source material was peripheral blood. The origin of the receptors is a woman in her twenties or thirties with COVID-19, enrolled during active disease. Each CDR3 is given without its conserved first and last residue. D genes are given only for firm matches.

v_call: TRBV6-2/TRBV6-3
d_call: .
cdr3_length: 11
cdr3_aa: ASSYTRGISQY

v_call: TRBV18
d_call: .
cdr3_length: 12
cdr3_aa: ASSLGTPKNIQY

v_call: TRBV5-4
d_call: TRBD1
cdr3_length: 14
cdr3_aa: ASSPGTASYSYEQY

v_call: TRBV5-1
d_call: .
cdr3_length: 13
cdr3_aa: ASSLGTTDTGELF

v_call: TRBV27
d_call: .
cdr3_length: 11
cdr3_aa: ASSAGLFYGYT

v_call: TRBV5-1
d_call: .
cdr3_length: 12
cdr3_aa: ASSLGIRANEQY

v_call: TRBV27
d_call: .
cdr3_length: 13
cdr3_aa: ASSPTTLYTGELF

v_call: TRBV7-2
d_call: .
cdr3_length: 12
cdr3_aa: ASSLVGGTYEQY

v_call: TRBV30
d_call: .
cdr3_length: 12
cdr3_aa: AWSVGQGNQPQH

v_call: TRBV4-1
d_call: TRBD2
cdr3_length: 16
cdr3_aa: ASSQYGGGMTGANVLT

v_call: TRBV4-1
d_call: TRBD1
cdr3_length: 13
cdr3_aa: ASSQEGGGTGEQY

v_call: TRBV6-2/TRBV6-3
d_call: .
cdr3_length: 12
cdr3_aa: ASSQTRSTDTQY

v_call: TRBV29-1
d_call: .
cdr3_length: 12
cdr3_aa: SVEDRTHINEQF

v_call: TRBV7-3
d_call: .
cdr3_length: 12
cdr3_aa: ASSFGGNTGELF

v_call: TRBV7-2
d_call: .
cdr3_length: 13
cdr3_aa: ASSLDIARGREQY

v_call: TRBV6-5
d_call: TRBD2
cdr3_length: 14
cdr3_aa: ASSYGTSGPYNEQF

v_call: TRBV5-1
d_call: .
cdr3_length: 13
cdr3_aa: ASRTGHRQNYGYT

v_call: TRBV21-1
d_call: .
cdr3_length: 13
cdr3_aa: ASSKEGRGGETQY

v_call: TRBV6-2/TRBV6-3
d_call: TRBD2
cdr3_length: 17
cdr3_aa: ASSVVTGKLAGGPDTQY

v_call: TRBV6-5
d_call: TRBD1
cdr3_length: 12
cdr3_aa: ASSMTGAGETQY

v_call: TRBV19
d_call: TRBD2
cdr3_length: 13
cdr3_aa: ASSIALAESYEQY

v_call: TRBV29-1
d_call: TRBD2
cdr3_length: 15
cdr3_aa: SAGGLAGRSSYNEQF

v_call: TRBV11-2
d_call: TRBD1
cdr3_length: 14
cdr3_aa: ASSLVTGQGSYEQY

v_call: TRBV27
d_call: TRBD2
cdr3_length: 15
cdr3_aa: ASSLGTSGRASGELF

v_call: TRBV5-1
d_call: TRBD1
cdr3_length: 15
cdr3_aa: ASSLVQSGQGSTEAF

v_call: TRBV16
d_call: .
cdr3_length: 11
cdr3_aa: ASSQNREAGYT

v_call: TRBV6-4
d_call: .
cdr3_length: 12
cdr3_aa: ASSGSSGANVLT

v_call: TRBV6-5
d_call: TRBD1
cdr3_length: 13
cdr3_aa: ASRTRTGRFGTLH

v_call: TRBV20-1
d_call: .
cdr3_length: 12
cdr3_aa: SASLTGSNSPLH

v_call: TRBV4-1
d_call: .
cdr3_length: 11
cdr3_aa: ASSHSQTDGYT

v_call: TRBV5-1
d_call: TRBD2
cdr3_length: 13
cdr3_aa: ASSSTSGSSNEQF

v_call: TRBV21-1
d_call: .
cdr3_length: 8
cdr3_aa: AGRQGDNT